These 23 T cell receptor beta chains were all obtained from the same sample, sequenced in a study of beta chain features in type 1 diabetes. Of the isolated RNA, all was reverse transcribed, and so the sequenced material was expressed TCRB transcripts. Generated by immunoSEQ multiplex PCR, the TCRdb table keeps only in-frame clones and is missing some. Here the sample spans around 300,000 clones, 8% being singletons. Source material: central memory CD4+ T cells from blood. The receptors originated from a woman younger than 35 in good health.

This clone was seen many times. This chain connects TRBV7-2 to TRBJ2-5; unclear D gene. There are 13 residues in the CDR3. Deletions cut 6 bases from V and 2 bases from J, with 10 bases between. Germline CDR1 SGHTA, CDR2 FQGNSA. The CDR3, as DNA: TGTGCCAGCAGGCTACTGGGACAAGAGACCCAGTACTTC. Residues: CASRLLGQETQYF.

In its sample, this clone was seen a few times. A far larger clone is one nucleotide away, so this likely arose from a read error. This chain connects TRBV6-6 to TRBJ2-3; D call uncertain. This CDR3 spans 11 amino acids. The V and J ends lost 6 bases and 2 bases respectively, with 3 bases between them. The germline V gene has CDR1 MNHNY and CDR2 SVGAGI (reference sequence). CDR3 in amino acids: CASSITDTQYF. CDR3 DNA sequence: TGTGCCAGCAGCATCACAGATACGCAGTATTTT.

The chain employs TRBV5-1 and TRBJ2-3, with TRBD2 matching 12 bases. Germline trimming cut 4 bases from V and 4 bases from J; bases unmatched to any gene: 10. Germline V gene lookup returns CDR1 SGHRS and CDR2 YFSETQ. This CDR3 has 17 amino acids. This chain's CDR3 is CASSHSSPSGGADTQYF. CDR3 nucleotides: TGCGCCAGCAGCCACTCGTCGCCTAGCGGGGGGGCAGATACGCAGTATTTT.

The chain has TRBV9 and TRBJ1-2, with a weak D call TRBD1 (6 bases). The CDR3 sequence is 15 residues long. Germline V CDR1 and CDR2: SGDLS, YYNGEE. V was pared by 4 bases and J by 7 bases, with 20 bases between. CDR3 DNA: TGTGCCAGCAGCATAGGAGCGGGACAAGGGTTTGGCTACACCTTC. It specifies CASSIGAGQGFGYTF.

This clone showed up many times. The rearrangement joins TRBV5-1 to TRBJ2-3, with D uncertain. Deletions cut 3 bases from V and 5 bases from J, with 4 bases between. The V gene's germline CDR1 is SGHRS and CDR2 YFSETQ. The CDR3 is 11 residues long. CDR3 coding DNA: TGCGCCAGCAGCTCCCGAGATACGCAGTATTTT. Translated: CASSSRDTQYF.

Only a few counts were recorded for this clone. The chain combines TRBV29-1 with TRBJ2-1, with 10 positions matching TRBD2. Germline CDR1 SQVTM, CDR2 ANQGSEA. This CDR3 spans 16 amino acids. With V trimmed by 6 bases and J by 2 bases, 10 bases remained unmatched. In DNA, the CDR3 is TGCAGCGTCCCCAGGGTAGCGGGAGGCGCCTACAATGAGCAGTTCTTC. Its protein is CSVPRVAGGAYNEQFF.

Details on this clone: At one of its ends the junction is not consistent with the germline gene, which may arise from a read error. The gene calls are TRBV7-2 and TRBJ2-5; TRBD1 aligns across 7 bases. The germline gives CDR1 SGHTA, CDR2 FQGNSA. The CDR3 is made up of 15 amino acids. The CDR3, as DNA: TGCGCCAGCCAGCCCGGACAGGTGTACCAAGAGACCCAGTACTTC. As protein: CASQPGQVYQETQYF. The variable domain in full, with the rest retrieved from reference TRBV7-2 and TRBJ2-5, is GAGVSQSPSNKVTEKGKDVELRCDPISGHTALYWYRQSLGQGLEFLIYFQGNSAPDKSGLPSDRFSAERTGGSVSTLTIQRTQQEDSAVYLCASQPGQVYQETQYFGPGTRLLVL.

On this clone: The same CDR3 is also encoded by other DNA sequences in this sample. The chain joins TRBV9 to TRBJ1-1; D is unclear. The CDR3 loop spans 13 amino acids. V lost 0 bases to trimming and J lost 5 bases, with 8 bases between them. Germline loops: CDR1 SGDLS, CDR2 YYNGEE. The CDR3 protein is CASSVERGTEAFF. The CDR3 DNA sequence: TGTGCCAGCAGCGTAGAGCGTGGAACTGAAGCTTTCTTT.

This clone showed up just a few times. V gene TRBV6-6 combines with J gene TRBJ1-4; 11 bases fit TRBD1. V gave up 6 bases and J gave up 7 bases; unmatched junction bases: 7. The CDR3 is 15 amino acids. CDR1 is MNHNY, CDR2 SVGAGI, per germline (reference sequence). DNA for the CDR3: TGTGCCAGCAGGGGACAGGGGGAATGGTTTGAAAAACTGTTTTTT. Protein sequence: CASRGQGEWFEKLFF.

There are a few counts of this clone. The chain uses TRBV29-1 and TRBJ2-6; D is unclear. Germline V gene sequence: CDR1 SQVTM, CDR2 ANQGSEA. This CDR3 has 13 amino acids. Trimming removed 6 bases from V and 1 base from J, with 7 bases in between. The CDR3 nucleotides are TGCAGCGTGCGCCCGTCTGGGGCCAACGTCCTGACTTTC. It yields the protein CSVRPSGANVLTF.

This chain connects TRBV7-2 to TRBJ2-7; D uncertain. In germline, CDR1 is SGHTA, CDR2 FQGNSA. There are 13 residues in the CDR3. The ends were cut back, 6 bases at V and 3 bases at J, with 12 bases in the middle. The chain's CDR3 is CASRPDTLYEQYF. The CDR3, as DNA: TGTGCCAGCAGACCAGACACCCTCTACGAGCAGTACTTC.

This clone was seen more than once but under ten times. V is TRBV7-9 and J is TRBJ2-1; D gene uncertain. Germline values: CDR1 SEHNR, CDR2 FQNEAQ (reference sequence). The ends were cut back, 4 bases at V and 9 bases at J, with 19 bases in the middle. The CDR3 is 15 residues long. CDR3 in amino acids: CASSSPRRTDGEQFF. The DNA for the CDR3 is TGTGCCAGCAGCTCCCCACGCCGGACCGATGGTGAGCAGTTCTTC.

J is TRBJ2-3 and V is TRBV7-9; no clear D. The CDR3 is made up of 15 amino acids. The V end lost 4 bases, the J end lost 1 base, and 12 bases lay between the germline ends. Germline V gene lookup returns CDR1 SEHNR and CDR2 FQNEAQ (reference sequence). CDR3 loop: CASSYTGLGTDTQYF. CDR3 nucleotides: TGTGCCAGCAGCTATACTGGGTTGGGCACAGATACGCAGTATTTT.

Concerning this clone: Additional DNA sequences in this sample encode the identical CDR3. The rearrangement uses TRBV30 and TRBJ1-1; D is uncertain. Trimming pared 3 bases from V and 0 bases from J, leaving 5 bases between. Germline values: CDR1 GTSNPN, CDR2 SVGIG (reference sequence). The CDR3 sequence is 12 residues long. The CDR3 spells CAWSHMNTEAFF. The CDR3 DNA is TGTGCCTGGAGCCATATGAACACTGAAGCTTTCTTT. The full variable domain, with the rest looked up from reference TRBV30 and TRBJ1-1, is SQTIHQWPATLVQPVGSPLSLECTVEGTSNPNLYWYRQAAGRGLQLLFYSVGIGQISSEVPQNLSASRPQDRQFILSSKKLLLSDSGFYLCAWSHMNTEAFFGQGTRLTVV.

In this sample, this clone turned up a few times. The genes are TRBV9 and TRBJ1-1, with D possibly matching TRBD1 (6 bases). CDR1 SGDLS and CDR2 YYNGEE come from the germline V gene. The CDR3 runs to 14 residues. V lost 3 bases, J lost 10 bases, and 19 bases lay in between. The CDR3 nucleotides are TGTGCCAGCAGCGCCCTTCTCCCGGGACAAGGAGCTTTCTTT. Protein product: CASSALLPGQGAFF.

The chain recombines TRBV7-2 with TRBJ2-2; TRBD1 matches at 9 bases. Germline V gene lookup returns CDR1 SGHTA and CDR2 FQGNSA. The length of the CDR3 is 17 residues. With V trimmed by 5 bases and J by 1 base, 8 bases remained unmatched. CDR3 residues: CASSQHGTGKNTGELFF. CDR3 nucleotide sequence: TGTGCCAGCAGCCAACACGGGACAGGGAAGAACACCGGGGAGCTGTTTTTT.

V gene TRBV25-1 combines with J gene TRBJ2-1; possible D gene TRBD2, 6 bases. Trimming shortened V by 6 bases and J by 8 bases, and 11 bases separated the two germline ends. The CDR3 covers 12 residues. Germline V gene lookup returns CDR1 MGHDK and CDR2 SYGVNS. The CDR3 sequence is CASRHSGDEQFF. The CDR3 nucleotides are TGTGCCAGCAGACATAGCGGCGATGAGCAGTTCTTC.

This clone was seen at least ten times. The J gene is TRBJ2-1, the V gene TRBV12-2; the table's D call, TRBD2, was not checked against the DNA. TRBV12-2 is described as a pseudogene. The CDR3 length is 15 residues. The CDR3 region has the DNA TGTGCAAGTCGCTTAGCCACCGGGGTATACAATGAGCAGTTCTTC. Amino acids: CASRLATGVYNEQFF.

The genes are TRBV6-5 and TRBJ2-7; no definite D call. This CDR3 spans 14 amino acids. From germline, CDR1 is MNHEY and CDR2 SVGAGI. The ends were cut back, 3 bases at V and 3 bases at J, with 12 bases in the middle. The CDR3 reads CASSYLARGYEQYF. The CDR3 DNA follows: TGTGCCAGCAGTTATCTCGCCCGAGGCTACGAGCAGTACTTC.

The chain couples TRBV7-9 to TRBJ2-7; D may be TRBD1 (6 bases). CDR3 length: 14 residues. CDR1 and CDR2 from the germline V gene are SEHNR and FQNEAQ (reference sequence). Trimming left V 5 bases short and J 7 bases short, with 18 bases between. Written as DNA, the CDR3 is TGTGCCAGCAGCGGAGACAGGTCGCCCTCGGAGCAGTACTTC. Residues: CASSGDRSPSEQYF.

This clone came up many times. The chain employs TRBV7-9 and TRBJ1-6; 7 bases match TRBD1. Germline V gene lookup returns CDR1 SEHNR and CDR2 FQNEAQ (reference sequence). This CDR3 is built from 14 residues. Trimming removed 3 bases from V and 7 bases from J; junction bases left unmatched: 3. The CDR3 loop is CASSFRQGNSPLHF. CDR3 coding DNA: TGTGCCAGCAGCTTCCGACAGGGAAATTCACCCCTCCACTTT.

This clone has a handful of counts. V is TRBV30 and J is TRBJ1-2; D gene uncertain. Looked up from germline, CDR1 is GTSNPN and CDR2 is SVGIG (reference sequence). Trimming removed 5 bases from V and 8 bases from J, with 15 bases in between. The CDR3 is 12 amino acids. The CDR3 is CAWSDGGSGYTF. The CDR3 bases are TGTGCCTGGTCGGACGGTGGTAGCGGCTACACCTTC.

This clone was seen only a few times. The chain is built from TRBV7-9 and TRBJ2-4; 7 bases map to TRBD1. The CDR3 is 14 amino acids. The germline V gene encodes CDR1 SEHNR and CDR2 FQNEAQ (reference sequence). The junction had 4 bases not matched to a gene; V was cut back by 5 bases and J by 3 bases. CDR3 bases: TGTGCCAGCAGCCCCCGGGACAGCAAAAACATTCAGTACTTC. Amino acid sequence: CASSPRDSKNIQYF.